This T cell receptor (beta chain) was captured in a study of blood T cell repertoires in COVID-19 (dated by TCRdb to the early 2020s). Study-level background: The collaborator samples originated in the United States, Italy and Spain and spanned the acute and convalescent phases of COVID-19. The repertoires were released in a freely available public database meant as a resource for research on the immune response to SARS-CoV-2. The prospective study material was composed of cDNA or gDNA derived from T cells, B-cell-depleted T cells, or PBMCs. The sample metadata nearly always contained a de-identified subject ID, COVID-19 status, age in years and sex. The dataset comprised deeply sampled blood TCRbeta repertoires from subjects exposed to, actively infected with, or recovered from COVID-19. Where HLA class I and class II types were available, the types were taken from metadata supplied by the sample provider, not from assay-based typing. Samples were obtained from the ongoing ImmuneRACE study (first 160 participants) and from over a thousand subjects provided by 6 global collaborators.

TCRbeta CDR3 regions were amplified from genomic DNA using the immunoSEQ Assay, a bias-controlled multiplex PCR. In the original analysis: The number of nucleated cells in each sample was estimated from the amplification of reference gene primers within the assay. To quantify the absolute abundance of each unique TCRbeta CDR3 rearrangement, sequence reads were collapsed and filtered. For each sample, productive Simpson clonality was calculated by taking the square root of Simpson's diversity index across productive rearrangements. As stored in TCRdb, this immuneACCESS dataset retains in-frame rearrangements with V and J assigned. A fraction of the clones does not appear; measured against another copy, unresolved V genes explain less than half of the discrepancy, and the remainder lacks a known reason. That table gives V, J and clone size, and the DNA gave D and trimming. Recorded for this sample are about 110,000 clones; 88% of them occurred a single time. The top ten clones comprise 3.3% of the sample.

For this chain, trimming is 5 bases at the V end and 4 bases at the J end, and the number of junction bases without a gene match is 5. Counted from cysteine to phenylalanine, this CDR3 has 15 amino acids. Only CDR3 DNA is held: 45 bases, read in frame from base 1. CDR1 and CDR2 were assigned from the germline V gene (reference sequence) as SEHNR and FQNEAQ. Each collaborating institution followed its own protocols to collect whole blood in K2EDTA tubes. For TCRbeta analysis, collaborator samples were shipped as frozen whole blood, as isolated PBMCs, or as DNA extracted from either sample type. General conclusions and limits of the study: The quantity of clinical and demographic metadata differed by source and by participant and was supplied without curation.

In the case of this clone: Its target antigen remains unknown. Nothing much larger sits one base from this clone, and base qualities are not available.

In this chain, TRBV7-9 is recombined with TRBJ2-5; a stretch of 12 junction bases matches TRBD1. This TCR was sampled from a woman aged 45 to 65 with acute or convalescent COVID-19. Material: peripheral blood. The CDR3 protein sequence reads: CASSLWDRGRETQYF. The nucleotide sequence reads as follows: TGTGCCAGCAGCCTCTGGGACAGGGGGCGAGAGACCCAGTACTTC.